This T cell receptor beta chain stems from a study of regulatory T cells in long-lasting Graves disease. This clonotype was seen a few times. Investigators prepared the TCR beta libraries by applying iRepertoire HTBI primers and Arm-PCR of CDR3 regions. MiXCR was run by TCRdb on the multiplex PCR reads, yielding one entry per CDR3 protein. The sample includes hundreds of thousands of distinct CDR3 sequences, about a fifth of them seen just once. Regarding time point: persistent/refractory GD, antithyroid drugs over 5 years with positive TRAb. Extracted RNA from PBMCs served as the source of the TCR library. V dropped 5 bases and J dropped 8 bases, with 18 bases sitting between them. This CDR3 spans 15 amino acids. Per the germline V gene, CDR1 is SGHTA and CDR2 is FQGNSA.

The rearrangement links TRBV7-2 to TRBJ1-4, with a tentative D call TRBD1 (5 bases). The clonotype comes from a female donor with Graves disease. Sequenced material: peripheral blood mononuclear cells (PBMCs), taken when the disease was refractory, from a patient treated with antithyroid drugs. In DNA form, the CDR3 reads TGTGCCAGCAGCCCCCGCTGGGGGAGTCGGGAAAAACTGTTTTTT. Its translation: CASSPRWGSREKLFF.